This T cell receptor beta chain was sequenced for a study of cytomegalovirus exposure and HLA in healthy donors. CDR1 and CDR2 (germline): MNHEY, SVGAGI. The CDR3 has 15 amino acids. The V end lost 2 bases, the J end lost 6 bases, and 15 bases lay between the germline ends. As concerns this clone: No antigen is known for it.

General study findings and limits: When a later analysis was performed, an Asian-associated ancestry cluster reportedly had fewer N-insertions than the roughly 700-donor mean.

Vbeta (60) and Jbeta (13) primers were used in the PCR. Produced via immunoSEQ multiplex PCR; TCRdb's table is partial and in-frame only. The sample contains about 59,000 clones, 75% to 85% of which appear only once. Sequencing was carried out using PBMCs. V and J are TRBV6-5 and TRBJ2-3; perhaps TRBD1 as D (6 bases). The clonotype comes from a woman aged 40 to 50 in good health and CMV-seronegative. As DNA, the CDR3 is TGTGCCAGCAGTTACCGAACAGGGTTAGGGGATACGCAGTATTTT. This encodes CASSYRTGLGDTQYF.